These 27 T cell receptor delta chains were all obtained from the same sample, sequenced in a study of γδ T cells in repeated Plasmodium falciparum infection. TCRdb re-called the multiplex PCR reads with CATT. Among about 50,000 delta-chain clones listed, 1.5% to 2% were seen once. Vgamma9/Vdelta2+ and Vdelta2-negative gammadelta T cells were flow-sorted from PBMC for bulk sequencing. The sample comprised gamma-delta T cells from blood. These receptors came from a pool of human donors (malaria-infected and uninfected, not separated).

This clone appeared many times. The likely explanation is a read error, given a far larger clone one base away. The sample holds other DNA sequences that translate to the same CDR3. The rearrangement links TRDV2 to TRDJ1; 8 nucleotides match TRDD3. The ends lost 3 bases at V and 0 bases at J; junction bases unmatched: 11. Germline values: CDR1 GEAIGNYY, CDR2 EKD. The CDR3 loop spans 17 amino acids. CDR3 DNA sequence: TGTGCCTGTGACGCGGTGGGGGATGGGGGTTACACCGATAAACTCATCTTT. Translated, it gives CACDAVGDGGYTDKLIF.

This clone was seen at least ten times. A far larger clone is off by one base, so a read error is likely. Other DNA sequences in the sample encode the same CDR3. This chain links TRDV1 with TRDJ1; D possibly uses TRDD2 or TRDD3 (8 bases each). This CDR3 has 23 residues. Germline values: CDR1 TSWWSYY, CDR2 QGS. The DNA of the CDR3 is TGTGCTCTTGGGGTCCCTCCCCTCTTCCTACGTGGCTGGGGGAGAGACAGAACCGATAAACTCATCTTC. Its protein is CALGVPPLFLRGWGRDRTDKLIF.

This clone has ten or more counts. This likely stems from a read error, as it lies one base from a far larger clone. This same CDR3 is encoded by further DNA sequences in the sample. The rearrangement joins TRAV14/DV4 to TRDJ1, with 10 bases identical to TRDD3. The V gene's germline CDR1 is TSDPSYG and CDR2 QGSYDQQN (reference sequence). The CDR3 consists of 16 residues. V lost 9 bases to trimming and J lost 2 bases; unmatched junction nucleotides: 12. CDR3 coding DNA: TGTGCAATTCGCCGTACTGGGGGATTCGAGACCGATAAACTCATCTTT. This sequence encodes CAIRRTGGFETDKLIF.

In this sample, this clone turned up many times. This likely stems from a read error, as it lies one base from a far larger clone. Other nucleotide sequences in the sample specify the same CDR3. V gene TRDV1 combines with J gene TRDJ1; TRDD2 agrees at 8 bases. The J gene was missing in TCRdb and was found by matching the end of the DNA to germline. CDR3 length: 14 amino acids. Per germline, CDR1 TSWWSYY and CDR2 QGS. For the CDR3, the DNA is TGCGCTCTTGGGATTCTTCCTACAGAGGGTAAACTCATCTTT. As protein: CALGILPTEGKLIF.

This clone was counted many times. A read error likely explains this, since a far larger clone differs by one base. Other DNA sequences from this sample encode an identical CDR3 as well. V gene TRDV2 combines with J gene TRDJ1; 13 bases line up with TRDD3. Germline V gene sequence: CDR1 GEAIGNYY, CDR2 EKD. There are 17 residues in the CDR3. V shed 7 bases and J 0 bases; nucleotides not matched to a gene: 10. CDR3 sequence: CACEGLGDTEYTDKLIF. CDR3 bases: TGTGCCTGCGAAGGACTGGGGGATACGGAGTACACCGATAAACTCATCTTT.

This clone came up a few times. This likely stems from a read error, as it lies one base from a far larger clone. The sample carries other DNA sequences with the same CDR3. V gene TRDV2 combines with J gene TRDJ1; maybe TRDD3 (5 bases). Assignment of the J gene here rests on matching the DNA to germline, because TCRdb gives none. The CDR3 consists of 13 residues. Germline lookup yields CDR1 GEAIGNYY and CDR2 EKD. CDR3 in amino acids: CACDLLGGTELIF. The DNA of the CDR3 is TGCGCCTGTGACCTCCTGGGCGGTACTGAACTCATCTTT.

In its sample, this clone was seen many times. Translating this DNA gives a protein that differs at residue 18 from the TCRdb one, which belongs to a much larger clone; a read error is likely, and the protein shown is this translation. The CDR3 sequence: CAFQRPLLGDTHEGTDKPIF. CDR3 nucleotides: TGTGCCTTTCAGCGCCCGCTACTGGGGGATACGCATGAGGGCACCGATAAACCCATCTTT. This chain joins TRDV3 and TRDJ1, with 13 bases aligning to TRDD3. Germline V CDR1 and CDR2: TVYSNPD, GDNSRS (reference sequence). The CDR3 has 20 amino acids.

A word on this clone: A read error is the likely source, as a far larger clone sits one nucleotide away. Other DNA sequences within the sample encode an identical CDR3. No call exists for the J gene, whereas the V gene is TRDV2; TRDD3 is the table's D call and was not checked against the DNA. The V gene's germline CDR1 is GEAIGNYY and CDR2 EKD. CDR3 length equals 14 residues. The CDR3 loop reads CACDSLGTTDKLIF. The CDR3, as DNA: TGTGCCTGTGACTCACTGGGGACTACCGATAAACTAATCTTT.

This clone was seen ten or more times. A read error is the likely source, as a far larger clone sits one nucleotide away. The sample has other DNA sequences that encode this CDR3 too. V is TRDV1 and J is TRDJ1; 7 bases are a match to TRDD3. Germline CDR1 reads TSWWSYY; CDR2 reads QGS. CDR3 size: 22 residues. With 0 bases clipped from V and 5 bases from J, the junction kept 27 bases outside the gene matches. CDR3 protein: CALGELKAHLLRLGLLRDKLIF. The CDR3 region has the DNA TGTGCTCTTGGGGAACTAAAAGCCCATCTACTTAGACTGGGGCTGTTAAGAGATAAACTCATCTTT.

This clone has only a few counts. This likely traces to a read error, being one base from a far larger clone. This CDR3 is also generated by other DNA sequences in the sample. V and J are TRDV1 and TRDJ2; D not resolved. Assignment of the J gene here rests on matching the DNA to germline, because TCRdb gives none. Germline lookup yields CDR1 TSWWSYY and CDR2 QGS. The CDR3 is 14 amino acids. Trimming removed 0 bases at V and 7 bases at J, with 9 bases between. The CDR3 nucleotides are TGTGCTCTTGGGGAACTAGGCAGGAGAGCACAACTCTTCTTT. This sequence encodes CALGELGRRAQLFF.

This clone was counted between two and nine times. A far bigger clonotype differs at one base, so this is likely a read error. The identical CDR3 is also encoded by other nucleotide sequences in the sample. The J gene is uncalled and the V gene is TRDV1; the tabulated D call, TRDD3, remains unverified against the DNA. The CDR3 totals 15 residues. The germline gives CDR1 TSWWSYY, CDR2 QGS. The CDR3 bases are TGTGCTCTTGGGGAAATCTTAGGGTACACCGATAAACTTATCTTT. Amino acids: CALGEILGYTDKLIF.

This clone appeared a few times. TCRdb has a much larger clone's protein, which differs at residue 16 from the translation of this DNA, likely because of a read error; what is shown is the protein translated from the DNA. The V and J genes are TRDV3 and TRDJ1; TRDD3 might be the D (8 bases). TCRdb does not report a J gene; here it was assigned by matching the DNA to germline references. Trimming pared 0 bases from V and 4 bases from J, leaving 36 bases between. CDR1 and CDR2 from the germline V gene are TVYSNPD and GDNSRS (reference sequence). There are 21 residues in the CDR3. CDR3 sequence (DNA): TGTGCCTTTAGCTCCCCTTTCATTCCTACGAGGGGATACAGCTACAACGATAAACTCATCTTT. This gives the protein CAFSSPFIPTRGYSYNDKLIF.

This clone appeared a few times. TCRdb has a much larger clone's protein, which differs at residue 8 from the translation of this DNA, likely because of a read error; what is shown is the protein translated from the DNA. The chain links TRDV2 to TRDJ1; 7 bases match TRDD3. TCRdb carries no J gene annotation; the J gene was assigned here by matching the DNA with germline. The CDR3 covers 15 residues. J lost 3 bases, V lost 2 bases, and 8 bases had no gene match. CDR1 is GEAIGNYY and CDR2 is EKD in the germline V gene. The CDR3 sequence: CACDSLGVLSDKLIF. CDR3 coding DNA: TGTGCCTGTGACAGCCTGGGGGTCCTCTCCGATAAACTCATCTTT.

With regard to this clone: This likely traces to a read error, being one base from a far larger clone. Different DNA sequences within this sample yield the same CDR3. The rearrangement links TRDV1 to TRDJ1, with 8 bases matching TRDD3. The J gene, not given by TCRdb, was assigned here from a germline match of the nucleotide sequence. Germline assignment: CDR1 TSWWSYY and CDR2 QGS. Germline trimming cut 0 bases from V and 0 bases from J; bases unmatched to any gene: 24. The CDR3 consists of 23 residues. DNA for the CDR3: TGTGCTCTTGGGGAACTAATAGGGATACGCGTACACATCCCCCCCTACTACACCGATAAACTCATCTTT. Its translation is CALGELIGIRVHIPPYYTDKLIF.

This clone came up a few times. TCRdb lists the protein of a much larger clone for this DNA, which differs at residue 8, so this is likely a read error; the protein given here is translated from the DNA itself. The chain recombines TRDV1 with TRDJ1; 11 bases agree with TRDD3. TCRdb supplies no J gene; here it was assigned by aligning the nucleotide sequence to germline. This CDR3 has 22 amino acids. Germline assignment: CDR1 TSWWSYY and CDR2 QGS. V trimming: 0 bases; J trimming: 0 bases; junction bases outside the gene matches: 18. The CDR3 reads CALGELIPRSYWGILYTDKLIF. For the CDR3, the DNA is TGTGCTCTTGGGGAACTCATCCCACGTTCGTACTGGGGGATATTATACACCGATAAACTCATCTTT.

In its sample, this clone was seen a few times. The protein recorded in TCRdb matches a much larger clone and deviates from this DNA's translation at residue 3, suggesting a read error; the protein here is obtained by translating the DNA. V usage is TRDV1 and J usage is TRDJ1; possible D gene TRDD3, 6 bases. The CDR3 has 14 amino acids. Looked up from germline, CDR1 is TSWWSYY and CDR2 is QGS. CDR3 coding DNA: TGTGCTCCTGGGGAAGTCCCCAACACCGATAAACTCATCTTT. This gives the protein CAPGEVPNTDKLIF.

Ten or more counts support this clone. A far larger clone differs by one base, so this is likely a read error. The sample contains more than one DNA sequence encoding this CDR3. This chain links TRDV3 with TRDJ1; D is unresolved. Here the J gene was assigned by germline matching of the DNA, as TCRdb has none. V was pared by 2 bases and J by 0 bases, with 19 bases between. The CDR3 covers 16 residues. CDR1 is TVYSNPD and CDR2 is GDNSRS in the germline V gene (reference sequence). The CDR3 is CAFRFLLGLYTDKLIF. CDR3 coding DNA: TGTGCCTTTCGCTTTCTACTAGGACTGTACACCGATAAACTCATCTTT.

This clone has ten or more counts. It differs at one base from a far larger clone, so likely a read error. Other nucleotide sequences in the sample specify the same CDR3. The V and J genes are TRDV3 and TRDJ1; TRDD3 aligns across 9 bases. The CDR3 loop spans 17 amino acids. Germline V lookup: CDR1 TVYSNPD, CDR2 GDNSRS (reference sequence). CDR3 DNA sequence: TGTGCTCAAAGGTTAAGGACTGGGGGACCCTACACTGATAAACTCATCTTT. This translates into CAQRLRTGGPYTDKLIF.

This clone was counted only a few times. It is likely a read error: a sequence one base away is far more abundant. This specimen includes other DNA sequences encoding the same CDR3. The V gene call is TRDV2, and the J gene call is absent; TRDD3, the table's D call, was not compared with the DNA. CDR3 length: 17 residues. CDR1 GEAIGNYY and CDR2 EKD come from the germline V gene. CDR3 protein: CACDTGDGGYAGAKLIF. DNA of the CDR3: TGTGCCTGTGACACCGGTGATGGGGGATACGCTGGGGCTAAACTTATCTTT.

This clone has a handful of counts. The protein TCRdb lists belongs to a much larger clone and differs from this DNA's translation at residue 9, which points to a read error; the protein shown is made from the DNA. The J gene is TRDJ1, the V gene TRDV1, with TRDD3 as a possible D gene (5 bases). Since TCRdb gives no J gene, matching the DNA to germline was used here to assign it. V lost 1 base and J 2 bases, leaving 29 bases between the germline ends. The CDR3 consists of 21 residues. Germline V CDR1 and CDR2: TSWWSYY, QGS. CDR3 sequence (DNA): TGTGCTCTTGGGGAACCGAGCTTCGCTAATTTACACCTCAGGGGGACCGATAAACTCATCTTT. Translating gives CALGEPSFANLHLRGTDKLIF.

The table lists this clone with a few counts. The likely explanation is a read error, given a far larger clone one base away. This CDR3 is also generated by other DNA sequences in the sample. V usage is TRDV3 and J usage is TRDJ1; 8 bases map to TRDD3. Matching the DNA to germline supplied the J gene, which TCRdb does not give. V shed 3 bases, J shed 4 bases, and the junction held 7 bases outside the gene matches. Germline CDR1 reads TVYSNPD; CDR2 reads GDNSRS (reference sequence). The CDR3 contains 13 residues. Written as DNA, the CDR3 is TGTGCCTTAAGTACCGGGGGATACGATAAACTCATCTTT. Its translation is CALSTGGYDKLIF.

The sample holds many counts of this clone. The protein TCRdb lists belongs to a much larger clone and differs from this DNA's translation at residue 10, which points to a read error; the protein shown is made from the DNA. This chain uses TRAV38-2/DV8 with TRDJ1, with 8 bases fitting TRDD3. CDR1 and CDR2 from the germline V gene are TSESDYY and QEAYKQQN. The CDR3 runs to 23 residues. Trimming took 1 base from V and 0 from J; bases not matched to a gene: 26. The CDR3: CAYRSRRPQAARGYTEYTDKLIF. The CDR3 DNA reads TGTGCTTATAGGAGCCGCCGACCCCAAGCCGCCCGGGGATACACCGAGTACACCGATAAACTCATCTTT.

This clone was detected many times. This DNA's translation and the protein TCRdb lists, from a much larger clone, do not match at residue 16, likely due to a read error; the protein shown is translated from the DNA. The chain has TRDV2 and TRDJ1; 10 bases agree with TRDD3. This CDR3 region has 18 residues. The germline V gene has CDR1 GEAIGNYY and CDR2 EKD. As DNA, the CDR3 is TGTGCCTGTGACCATTCTTCACTGGGGGATCCGTACACCGATAAACCCATCTTT. This translates into CACDHSSLGDPYTDKPIF.

On this clone: TCRdb lists the protein of a much larger clone for this DNA, which differs at residue 18, so this is likely a read error; the protein given here is translated from the DNA itself. The chain carries TRDV1 and TRDJ1; 9 positions match TRDD2. The J gene is absent in TCRdb and was assigned here via DNA matching to germline. CDR1 and CDR2 from the germline V gene are TSWWSYY and QGS. The CDR3 contains 22 residues. The CDR3 loop reads CALGGPAFLRNWGWRYTVKLIF. In nucleotides, the CDR3 is TGTGCTCTTGGGGGTCCCGCCTTCCTACGAAACTGGGGATGGAGGTACACCGTTAAACTCATCTTT.

This clone was picked up a small number of times. The mismatch at residue 13 between this DNA's translation and the TCRdb protein of a much larger clone likely reflects a read error; the protein shown is translated from the DNA. This chain links TRDV1 with TRDJ1, with a weak D call TRDD3 (5 bases). Matching the DNA to germline supplied the J gene, which TCRdb does not give. V was cut by 0 bases and J by 0 bases, with 29 bases left in between. The V gene's germline CDR1 is TSWWSYY and CDR2 QGS. The CDR3 spans 22 residues. The CDR3 DNA sequence: TGTGCTCTTGGGGAACTTACCGAGTGGCACCGCCGAAGGGGGTTCCACACCGATAAACTCATCTTT. Its protein is CALGELTEWHRRRGFHTDKLIF.

This clone has more than one count but fewer than ten. The amino acid sequence in TCRdb belongs to a much larger clone and departs from this DNA's translation at residue 18, likely a sequencing read error; the sequence shown is translated from the DNA. The rearrangement joins TRDV3 to TRDJ1; TRDD3 matches at 10 bases. No J gene was available from TCRdb, and it was assigned here by a germline match of the DNA. CDR1 TVYSNPD and CDR2 GDNSRS come from the germline V gene (reference sequence). With V trimmed by 3 bases and J by 9 bases, 34 bases remained unmatched. The length of the CDR3 is 21 residues. The CDR3 DNA reads TGTGCCTTCCAAACTCCCTTCCTCTTCCTTTCGCCTTGGGGGATACTAGGGGAACTCATCTTT. This sequence encodes CAFQTPFLFLSPWGILGELIF.

This clone was seen more than once but under ten times. TCRdb attributes to this sequence the protein of a much larger clone, which differs from the DNA translation at residue 3; a read error is likely, and the protein displayed is translated from the DNA. This chain uses TRDV1 with TRDJ1; TRDD2 or TRDD3 may be the D gene (8 bases each). As TCRdb names no J gene, one was assigned here on the basis of a DNA match to germline. V lost 10 bases and J lost 0, with 36 bases in between. This CDR3 is built from 21 residues. CDR1 is TSWWSYY, CDR2 QGS, per germline. The CDR3 reads CAPGFLPLSYWGLRYTDKLIF. In DNA form, the CDR3 reads TGTGCTCCTGGCTTCCTACCCCTGTCGTACTGGGGGCTCCGGTACACCGATAAACTCATCTTT.